The 19 T cell receptor beta chains given below trace back to one sample, sequenced in a study of blood T cell repertoires in COVID-19. Profiling relied on immunoSEQ multiplex PCR, and the TCRdb table lists in-frame clones only, not all of them. The data show a few hundred thousand clones, with about 90% seen just once and more than 1% held by the top ten. Sequenced material: peripheral blood. Every receptor here comes from a man aged 40-50 years with acute or convalescent COVID-19.

The chain employs TRBV5-6 and TRBJ1-2, with D possibly matching TRBD1 (6 bases). The germline CDR1 and CDR2 sequences are SGHDT and YYEEEE. Between the trimmed V and J ends, which lost 2 bases and 8 bases, there was a span of 19 bases. The CDR3 loop spans 15 amino acids. CDR3 sequence: CASSFLVAGAHGYTF. The CDR3 DNA reads as TGTGCCAGCAGCTTCCTCGTGGCGGGGGCGCACGGCTACACCTTC.

J is TRBJ2-7 and V is TRBV28; D may be TRBD1 (5 bases). CDR1 and CDR2 from the germline V gene are MDHEN and SYDVKM. The CDR3 totals 13 residues. The ends were cut back, 11 bases at V and 2 bases at J, with 16 bases in the middle. The CDR3 DNA reads as TGTGCCGCAAGACATTCGACAGCCTACGAGCAGTACTTC. As protein: CAARHSTAYEQYF.

The rearrangement links TRBV25-1 to TRBJ1-4, with TRBD1 identical over 7 bases. The CDR3 length is 15 residues. J lost 0 bases, V lost 5 bases, and 3 bases had no gene match. Germline-derived CDR1 and CDR2 are MGHDK and SYGVNS. In DNA, the CDR3 is TGTGCCAGCAGTACCGGGACAGCAACTAATGAAAAACTGTTTTTT. This encodes CASSTGTATNEKLFF.

The chain joins TRBV2 to TRBJ1-2; 8 bases fit TRBD1. Looked up from germline, CDR1 is SNHLY and CDR2 is FYNNEI. V lost 4 bases, J lost 0 bases, and 7 bases stayed unmatched. This CDR3 comprises 16 residues. The CDR3 nucleotides are TGTGCCAGCAGTGCGGCAGGGGGCGCGGCTAACTATGGCTACACCTTC. Translated: CASSAAGGAANYGYTF.

The chain has TRBV4-1 and TRBJ2-3; weak D call: TRBD2 (6 bases). The CDR3 loop spans 15 amino acids. V gave up 0 bases and J gave up 2 bases, with 9 bases separating them. Germline V CDR1 and CDR2: MGHRA, YSYEKL. The CDR3 sequence: CASSQEGLITDTQYF. The CDR3 DNA sequence: TGCGCCAGCAGCCAAGAGGGACTCATCACAGATACGCAGTATTTT.

The J gene is TRBJ2-1, the V gene TRBV19; tentative D call: TRBD1 (6 bases). Germline CDR1 LNHDA, CDR2 SQIVND (reference sequence). The V end was cut by 5 bases, the J end by 8 bases, with 13 bases between. CDR3 size: 13 residues. CDR3 region: CASSVQGRDEQFF. CDR3 DNA: TGTGCCAGTAGTGTACAGGGACGGGATGAGCAGTTCTTC.

The chain couples TRBV9 to TRBJ1-2, with D possibly being TRBD1 (5 bases). This CDR3 has 16 residues. Germline lookup yields CDR1 SGDLS and CDR2 YYNGEE. V was cut by 5 bases and J by 4 bases, with 21 bases left in between. The CDR3 DNA sequence: TGTGCCAGCAGTGAGGGGACGGGGGTGAGGGGCTATGGCTACACCTTC. Protein sequence: CASSEGTGVRGYGYTF.

This chain joins TRBV27 and TRBJ2-7; the match to TRBD1 covers 7 bases. V shed 6 bases, J shed 4 bases, and the junction held 9 bases outside the gene matches. Germline CDR1 reads MNHEY; CDR2 reads SMNVEV (reference sequence). The CDR3 runs to 14 residues. CDR3 sequence reads: CASSSGQARYEQYF. The DNA of the CDR3 is TGTGCCAGCAGCTCCGGACAGGCTAGGTACGAGCAGTACTTC.

This clone was seen only a few times. The chain recombines TRBV19 with TRBJ1-1, with D possibly matching TRBD1 (6 bases). V shed 3 bases and J shed 6 bases, with 11 bases lying between them. The CDR3 runs to 13 residues. The V gene's germline CDR1 is LNHDA and CDR2 SQIVND (reference sequence). CDR3 in amino acids: CASSITGMPEAFF. CDR3 in DNA: TGTGCCAGTAGTATCACAGGGATGCCTGAAGCTTTCTTT.

This rearrangement joins TRBV30 to TRBJ1-4; TRBD1 aligns across 8 bases. Germline V gene lookup returns CDR1 GTSNPN and CDR2 SVGIG (reference sequence). The CDR3 spans 14 residues. Losses at the gene ends were 1 base for V and 7 bases for J; bases not matched to a gene: 5. Here the CDR3 DNA reads TGTGCCTGGAGTGATGACAGGGGTACTGAAAAACTGTTTTTT. Its translation: CAWSDDRGTEKLFF.

The chain couples TRBV2 to TRBJ1-4; the match to TRBD1 covers 9 bases. Per germline, CDR1 SNHLY and CDR2 FYNNEI. The CDR3 loop spans 15 amino acids. Unmatched junction bases numbered 12, after V lost 9 bases and J lost 7 bases. The CDR3 nucleotides read TGTGCCAGTGTCGGGGACAGGGCTTACGGTGAAAAACTGTTTTTT. Translation: CASVGDRAYGEKLFF. The complete variable domain, with remaining parts taken from reference TRBV2 and TRBJ1-4, reads EPEVTQTPSHQVTQMGQEVILRCVPISNHLYFYWYRQILGQKVEFLVSFYNNEISEKSEIFDDQFSVERPDGSNFTLKIRSTKLEDSAMYFCASVGDRAYGEKLFFGSGTQLSVL.

V usage is TRBV28 and J usage is TRBJ2-3, with D tentatively TRBD2 (6 bases). Germline CDR1 reads MDHEN; CDR2 reads SYDVKM. The ends were cut back, 5 bases at V and 2 bases at J, with 17 bases in the middle. CDR3 length equals 16 residues. The CDR3 region is CASSPSTGETTDTQYF. CDR3 nucleotides: TGTGCCAGCAGTCCTTCGACGGGGGAGACCACAGATACGCAGTATTTT.

A note on this clone: Distinct nucleotide sequences in the sample also encode this CDR3. This chain uses TRBV7-9 with TRBJ2-2; the D gene is possibly TRBD1 (5 bases). The V and J ends lost 3 bases and 2 bases respectively, with 7 bases between them. Per the germline V gene, CDR1 is SEHNR and CDR2 is FQNEAQ (reference sequence). The CDR3 consists of 14 residues. The CDR3, as DNA: TGTGCCAGCAGCTTGACAGCTAACACCGGGGAGCTGTTTTTT. Residues: CASSLTANTGELFF.

V gene TRBV6-4 combines with J gene TRBJ2-1; 13 bases fit TRBD2. The CDR3 has 17 residues. V was pared by 5 bases and J by 6 bases, with 10 bases of the junction left unmatched. CDR1 is MRHNA and CDR2 is SNTAGT in the germline V gene. CDR3 sequence: CASSRTSGSGGPNEQFF. The CDR3, as DNA: TGTGCCAGCAGTCGGACTAGCGGGAGTGGGGGACCCAATGAGCAGTTCTTC.

The chain uses TRBV14 and TRBJ2-3; TRBD2 agrees at 9 bases. Germline V gene lookup returns CDR1 SGHDN and CDR2 FVKESK. The V and J ends lost 5 bases and 5 bases, in that order; junction bases with no gene match: 11. The CDR3 is made up of 16 amino acids. The CDR3 sequence is CASSALAGWGVDTQYF. The CDR3 nucleotides read TGTGCCAGCAGCGCCCTAGCGGGATGGGGCGTAGATACGCAGTATTTT.

The CDR3 is CASSRPGTSVGLHEQYF. CDR3 coding DNA: TGCGCCAGCAGTCGTCCCGGGACTAGCGTAGGGCTCCACGAGCAGTACTTC. The chain has TRBV4-1 and TRBJ2-7, with 10 bases fitting TRBD2. Germline assignment: CDR1 MGHRA and CDR2 YSYEKL. J was trimmed by 5 bases and V by 6 bases; bases with no gene match: 16. CDR3 length: 17 residues.

The chain couples TRBV7-8 to TRBJ2-1, with 10 bases fitting TRBD2. Germline values: CDR1 SGHVS, CDR2 FQNEAQ. The V gene end was trimmed by 3 bases and the J gene end by 5 bases; junction bases not matched to a gene: 10. This CDR3 is 17 amino acids long. The CDR3 is CASSFNLAGGSHNEQFF. The CDR3 DNA is TGTGCCAGCAGCTTCAATTTAGCGGGAGGTTCGCACAATGAGCAGTTCTTC.

This chain links TRBV12-3 or TRBV12-4 with TRBJ2-1; 7 bases match TRBD1. The CDR3 runs to 11 residues. V lost 1 base and J lost 14; bases outside the gene matches: 2. In DNA, the CDR3 is TGTGCCAGCAGTTTAGGAGACAGGGAGTTCTTC. Its protein product is CASSLGDREFF.

V usage is TRBV9 and J usage is TRBJ1-2; tentative D call: TRBD1 (6 bases). Germline V lookup: CDR1 SGDLS, CDR2 YYNGEE. V lost 3 bases and J 4 bases, leaving 13 bases between the germline ends. The CDR3 runs 14 residues. The CDR3 protein is CASSAPTGFYGYTF. CDR3 DNA: TGTGCCAGCAGCGCGCCGACAGGTTTCTATGGCTACACCTTC. Full variable domain (missing parts from reference TRBV9 and TRBJ1-2): DSGVTQTPKHLITATGQRVTLRCSPRSGDLSVYWYQQSLDQGLQFLIQYYNGEERAKGNILERFSAQQFPDLHSELNLSSLELGDSALYFCASSAPTGFYGYTFGSGTRLTVV.